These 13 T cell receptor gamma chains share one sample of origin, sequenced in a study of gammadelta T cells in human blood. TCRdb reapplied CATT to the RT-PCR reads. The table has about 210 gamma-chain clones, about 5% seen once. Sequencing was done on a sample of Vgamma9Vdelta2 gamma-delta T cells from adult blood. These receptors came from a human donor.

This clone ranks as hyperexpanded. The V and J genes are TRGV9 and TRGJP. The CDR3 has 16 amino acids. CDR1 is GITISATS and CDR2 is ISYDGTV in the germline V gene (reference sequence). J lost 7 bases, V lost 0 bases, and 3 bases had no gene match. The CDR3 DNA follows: TGTGCCTTGTGGGAGGTGTGGGAGTTGGGCAAAAAAATCAAGGTATTT. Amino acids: CALWEVWELGKKIKVF.

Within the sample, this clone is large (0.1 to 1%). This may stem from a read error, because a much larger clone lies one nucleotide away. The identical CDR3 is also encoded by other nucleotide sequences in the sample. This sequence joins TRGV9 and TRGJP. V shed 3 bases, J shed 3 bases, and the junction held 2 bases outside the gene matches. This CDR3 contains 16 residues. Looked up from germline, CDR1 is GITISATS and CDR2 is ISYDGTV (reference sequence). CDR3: CALWELQELGKKIKVF. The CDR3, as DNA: TGTGCCTTGTGGGAGCTGCAAGAGTTGGGCAAAAAAATCAAGGTATTT.

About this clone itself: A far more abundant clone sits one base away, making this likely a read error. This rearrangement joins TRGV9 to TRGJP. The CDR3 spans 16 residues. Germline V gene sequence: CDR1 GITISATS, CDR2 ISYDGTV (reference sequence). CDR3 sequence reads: CALWEVWELDKKIKVF. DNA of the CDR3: TGTGCCTTGTGGGAGGTGTGGGAGTTGGACAAAAAAATCAAGGTATTT.

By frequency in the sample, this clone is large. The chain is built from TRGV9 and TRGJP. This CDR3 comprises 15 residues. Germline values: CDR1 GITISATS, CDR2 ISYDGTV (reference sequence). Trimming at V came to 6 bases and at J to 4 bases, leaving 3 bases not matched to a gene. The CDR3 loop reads CALWNQELGKKIKVF. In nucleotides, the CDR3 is TGTGCCTTGTGGAATCAAGAGTTGGGCAAAAAAATCAAGGTATTT.

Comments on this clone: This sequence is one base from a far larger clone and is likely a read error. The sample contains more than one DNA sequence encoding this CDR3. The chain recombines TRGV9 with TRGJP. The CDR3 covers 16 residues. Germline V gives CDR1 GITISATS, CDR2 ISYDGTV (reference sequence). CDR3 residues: CALWTRQELGKKIKVF. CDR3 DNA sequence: TGTGCCTTGTGGACCCGACAAGAGTTGGGCAAAAAAATTAAGGTATTT.

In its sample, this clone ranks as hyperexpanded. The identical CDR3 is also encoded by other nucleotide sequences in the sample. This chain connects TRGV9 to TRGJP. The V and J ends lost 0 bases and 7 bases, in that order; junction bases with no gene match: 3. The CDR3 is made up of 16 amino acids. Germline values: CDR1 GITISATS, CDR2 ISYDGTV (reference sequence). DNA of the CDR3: TGTGCCTTGTGGGAGGTGCTGGAGTTGGGCAAAAAAATCAAGGTATTT. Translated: CALWEVLELGKKIKVF.

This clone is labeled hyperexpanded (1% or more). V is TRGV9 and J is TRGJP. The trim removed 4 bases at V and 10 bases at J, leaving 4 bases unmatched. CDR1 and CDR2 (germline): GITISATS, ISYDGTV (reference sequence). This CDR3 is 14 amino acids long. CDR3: CALWERLGKKIKVF. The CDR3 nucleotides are TGTGCCTTGTGGGAAAGATTGGGCAAAAAAATCAAGGTATTT.

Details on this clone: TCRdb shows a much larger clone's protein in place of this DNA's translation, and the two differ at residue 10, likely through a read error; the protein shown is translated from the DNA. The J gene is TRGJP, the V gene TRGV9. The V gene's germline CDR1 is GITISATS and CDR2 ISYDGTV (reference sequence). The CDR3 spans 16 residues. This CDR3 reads CALWEVQELDKKIKVF. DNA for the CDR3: TGTGCCTTGTGGGAGGTGCAAGAGTTGGACAAAAAAATCAAGGTATTT.

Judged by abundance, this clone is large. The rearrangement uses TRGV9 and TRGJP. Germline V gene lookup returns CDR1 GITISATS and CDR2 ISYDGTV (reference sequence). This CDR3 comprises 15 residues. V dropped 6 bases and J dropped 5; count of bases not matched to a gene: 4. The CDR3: CALWSEELGKKIKVF. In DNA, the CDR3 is TGTGCCTTGTGGTCGGAAGAGTTGGGCAAAAAAATCAAGGTATTT.

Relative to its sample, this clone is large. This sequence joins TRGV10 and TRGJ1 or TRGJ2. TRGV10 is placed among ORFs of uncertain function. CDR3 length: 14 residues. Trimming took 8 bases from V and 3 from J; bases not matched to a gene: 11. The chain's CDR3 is CAAWDHSVYYKKLF. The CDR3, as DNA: TGTGCTGCGTGGGATCACTCCGTTTATTATAAGAAACTCTTT.

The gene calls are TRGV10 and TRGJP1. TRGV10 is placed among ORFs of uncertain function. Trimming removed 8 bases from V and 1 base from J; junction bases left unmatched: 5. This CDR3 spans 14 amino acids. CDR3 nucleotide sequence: TGTGCTGCGTGGGATAGTACCACTGGTTGGTTCAAGATATTT. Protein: CAAWDSTTGWFKIF.

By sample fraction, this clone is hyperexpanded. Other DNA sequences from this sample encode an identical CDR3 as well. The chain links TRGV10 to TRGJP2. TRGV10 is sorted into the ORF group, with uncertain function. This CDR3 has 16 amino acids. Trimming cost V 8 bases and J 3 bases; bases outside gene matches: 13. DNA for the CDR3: TGTGCTGCGTGGGATTACCGAATAGGTAGTGATTGGATCAAGACGTTT. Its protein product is CAAWDYRIGSDWIKTF.

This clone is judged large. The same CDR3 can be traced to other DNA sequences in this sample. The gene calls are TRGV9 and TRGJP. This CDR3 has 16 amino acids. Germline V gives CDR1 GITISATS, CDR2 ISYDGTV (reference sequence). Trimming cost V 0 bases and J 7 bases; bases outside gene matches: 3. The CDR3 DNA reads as TGTGCCTTGTGGGAGGTGATCGAGTTGGGCAAAAAAATCAAGGTATTT. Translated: CALWEVIELGKKIKVF.